This TCR beta chain was identified in a study of blood T cell repertoires in COVID-19. Study details: The United States, Italy and Spain provided the acute and convalescent COVID-19 samples. The cDNA or gDNA used as material had been derived from T cells, B-cell-depleted T cells, or PBMCs.

Original processing methods: The assay estimated nucleated cells by amplifying reference gene primers. Profiling relied on immunoSEQ multiplex PCR, and the TCRdb table lists in-frame clones only, not all of them. Clone size and V and J calls were adopted from that table, with D and trimming inferred from the DNA. This sample has approximately 250,000 clones, with around 88% found just once. The TCR was taken from a woman aged 70-85 years with COVID-19, enrolled during active disease. Specimen: peripheral blood.

DNA of the CDR3: TGTGCCAGCGCGACAGGGGGCACTGAAGCTTTCTTT. Its protein is CASATGGTEAFF. This chain connects TRBV27 to TRBJ1-1; 9 bases line up with TRBD1. Looked up from germline, CDR1 is MNHEY and CDR2 is SMNVEV (reference sequence). V dropped 8 bases and J dropped 4; count of bases not matched to a gene: 2. The CDR3 is 12 amino acids.